The rows below give T cell receptor beta chains drawn from one sample of a study of cytomegalovirus exposure and HLA in healthy donors. TCRdb's table, derived via immunoSEQ multiplex PCR, lists solely in-frame clones and lacks some. The table records fewer than 250,000 clones, roughly four fifths of them present only once. Material: PBMCs. Every receptor here comes from a man aged 18-30 years in good health and CMV-seronegative. Both conserved end residues are part of each CDR3.

v_call	cdr3_aa
TRBV6-6	CASRPGQGAYEQYF
TRBV5-1	CASSATGGFSYEQYF
TRBV5-1	CASSQGTTSGANVLTF
TRBV28	CASSPPGQGFMPQHF
TRBV7-7	CASSPLRGSGELFF
TRBV11-1	CASSLTGDEKLFF
TRBV5-1	CASSSDRGREQYF
TRBV27	CASRKPGQGFNEQFF
TRBV9	CASSVAVGGETQYF
TRBV28	CASSRSVGEQFF
TRBV6-1	CASSETSGGAYETQYF
TRBV5-6	CASSLLGAQGSKPYEQYF
TRBV28	CASRPGYDEQYF
TRBV5-6	CASSLINRLAGRLTYEQYF
TRBV19	CASSIWDRGLRAEAFF
TRBV6-1	CASSTATRFDETQYF
TRBV5-1	CASSLFTGFGYTF
TRBV20-1	CSAEYYDTQYF
TRBV4-3	CASSQGRGQNYGYTF
TRBV4-1	CASSLQGADEQFF
TRBV9	CASSARLAGDQETQYF
TRBV30	CAWALNPGQGHTDTQYF
TRBV7-2	CASSARPGTGGNTIYF
TRBV6-1	CASTREADQPQHF
TRBV2	CARRRIAGGEGIQYF
TRBV27	CASSLDRDRVPYGYTF
TRBV11-2	CASSLAVSGNEQFF
TRBV29-1	CSVEWGLGAETQYF
TRBV25-1	CASSEGQGNTGELFF
TRBV7-9	CASSSSPGQVYEQYF
TRBV4-3	CASSPIPGQGTYEQYF
TRBV4-1	CASSQDLVAYYGYTF
TRBV14	CASSQDLVLGETQYF
TRBV6-1	CASRRDYEQYF
TRBV9	CASSGTGAGRANEKLFF
TRBV11-2	CASTWRANYGYTF
TRBV19	CASSQGRGYGYTF
TRBV7-9	CASSLQAYEQYF
TRBV28	CASVAGGLYEQYF
TRBV2	CASSEQVSGSGFWELYNEQFF
TRBV5-6	CASSRQISQKSTDTQYF
TRBV5-6	CASSLGAGGYYEQYF
TRBV27	CASSFHGGYEQYF